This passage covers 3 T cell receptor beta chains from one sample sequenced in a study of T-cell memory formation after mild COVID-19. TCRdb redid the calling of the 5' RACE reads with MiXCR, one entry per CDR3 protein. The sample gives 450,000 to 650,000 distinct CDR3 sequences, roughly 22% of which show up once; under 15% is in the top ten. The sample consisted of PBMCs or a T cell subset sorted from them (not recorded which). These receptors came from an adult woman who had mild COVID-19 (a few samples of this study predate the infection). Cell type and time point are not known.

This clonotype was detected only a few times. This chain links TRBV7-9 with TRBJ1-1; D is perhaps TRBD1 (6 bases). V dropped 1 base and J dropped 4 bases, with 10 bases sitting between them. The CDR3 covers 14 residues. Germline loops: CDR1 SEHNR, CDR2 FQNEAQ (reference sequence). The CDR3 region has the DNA TGTGCCAGCAGCTTAGACCTCAGGGGCACTGAAGCTTTCTTT. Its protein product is CASSLDLRGTEAFF.

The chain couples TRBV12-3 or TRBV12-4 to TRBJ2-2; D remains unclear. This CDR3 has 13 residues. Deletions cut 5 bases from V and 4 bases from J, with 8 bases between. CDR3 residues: CASSPPITGELFF. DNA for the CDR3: TGTGCCAGCAGTCCCCCCATCACCGGGGAGCTGTTTTTT.

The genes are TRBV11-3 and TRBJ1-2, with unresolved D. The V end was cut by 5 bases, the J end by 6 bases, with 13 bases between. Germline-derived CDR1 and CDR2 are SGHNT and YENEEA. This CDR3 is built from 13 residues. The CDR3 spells CASSERWSHGYTF. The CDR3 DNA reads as TGTGCCAGCAGCGAGCGCTGGAGCCATGGCTACACCTTC.